A single sample is the source of the 23 T cell receptor beta chains below, sequenced in a study of post-analysis software for immune sequencing data (dated by TCRdb to 2013 to 2016). No antigen is known for these receptors. Receptor libraries were prepared by PCR. Sequenced on an Illumina HiSeq 2500. To reduce PCR and sequencing biases, unique molecular identifiers were built into the TCR beta cDNA libraries. TCRdb ran its own pipeline on the public reads, namely fastp trimming at Q25 and MiXCR clone calling, and kept in-frame beta chains. Rows with one shared CDR3 protein collapse into an entry with the most common genes and DNA. The sample table lists around 400,000 distinct CDR3 sequences, less than 35% of them with a count of one. The leading ten clones occupy around an eighth of the sample. Paper-wide results and their limitations: Patients showed significantly higher frequencies than controls for a handful of TRBV segments, among them TRBV5-6, TRBV5-1 and TRBV20-1.

The sequencing sample was made of blood. The source is a girl under 18 with multiple sclerosis.

This clonotype was seen a few times. V and J are TRBV5-1 and TRBJ1-2; 7 bases agree with TRBD1. V shed 5 bases, J shed 5 bases, and the junction held 9 bases outside the gene matches. Germline-derived CDR1 and CDR2 are SGHRS and YFSETQ. The CDR3 covers 14 residues. This chain's CDR3 is CASSYRDREYGYTF. In DNA, the CDR3 is TGCGCCAGCAGTTACCGGGACAGAGAGTATGGCTACACCTTC.

This clonotype was seen more than once but under ten times. The chain joins TRBV7-6 to TRBJ2-5, with D perhaps TRBD2 (7 bases). The CDR3 spans 12 residues. V lost 11 bases and J 1 base, leaving 11 bases between the germline ends. Germline V gives CDR1 SGHVS, CDR2 FNYEAQ. The CDR3: CAAGAPQETQYF. CDR3 sequence (DNA): TGTGCCGCGGGGGCCCCCCAAGAGACCCAGTACTTC.

V and J are TRBV7-9 and TRBJ2-7; TRBD1 might be the D (6 bases). CDR1 and CDR2 (germline): SEHNR, FQNEAQ (reference sequence). Trimming removed 0 bases from V and 3 bases from J, with 18 bases in between. The CDR3 extends over 17 amino acids. CDR3 DNA: TGTGCCAGCAGCTTAGCCGGTAATGTCAGGGGCTACTACGAGCAGTACTTC. Translating it yields CASSLAGNVRGYYEQYF.

The V and J genes are TRBV27 and TRBJ1-2, with D hard to call. This CDR3 comprises 14 residues. Trimming took 0 bases from V and 5 from J, leaving 10 bases between them. The germline CDR1 and CDR2 sequences are MNHEY and SMNVEV (reference sequence). The DNA for the CDR3 is TGTGCCAGCAGTTTATCAGGGTCGCATTATGGCTACACCTTC. Residues: CASSLSGSHYGYTF.

The V call is TRBV10-3, the J call TRBJ2-1; maybe TRBD2 (6 bases). The ends were cut back, 6 bases at V and 5 bases at J, with 20 bases in the middle. Germline loops: CDR1 ENHRY, CDR2 SYGVKD. The CDR3 covers 16 residues. CDR3 nucleotides: TGTGCCATCAGCCCACTCTTCCGGGAGCCTAACAATGAGCAGTTCTTC. Amino acid sequence: CAISPLFREPNNEQFF.

The chain is built from TRBV3-1 and TRBJ2-7; TRBD2 might be the D (5 bases). The DNA end favors TRBJ2-5, so the J call may be wrong. The CDR3 totals 17 residues. The germline V gene encodes CDR1 LGHDT and CDR2 YNNKEL (reference sequence). The CDR3: CASSHGEPDSSGETQYF. In DNA form, the CDR3 reads TGTGCCAGCAGCCACGGAGAGCCGGACTCTTCGGGAGAGACCCAGTACTTC.

The J gene is TRBJ2-6, the V gene TRBV20-1; TRBD2 agrees at 9 bases. Germline-derived CDR1 and CDR2 are DFQATT and SNEGSKA (reference sequence). With 5 bases clipped from V and 0 bases from J, the junction kept 23 bases outside the gene matches. The CDR3 spans 22 residues. The CDR3 loop is CSAPRRRASVGGGASGANVLTF. The CDR3 DNA is TGCAGTGCTCCACGACGAAGAGCTTCTGTTGGCGGGGGGGCCTCTGGGGCCAACGTCCTGACTTTC.

This clonotype was found a few times. CDR3 nucleotides: TGTGCCAGCAGCTTAAGACAGGGAGCAACAGATACGCAGTATTTT. It codes for CASSLRQGATDTQYF. The chain combines TRBV7-8 with TRBJ2-3, with TRBD1 matching 7 bases. CDR1 SGHVS and CDR2 FQNEAQ come from the germline V gene. The CDR3 is made up of 15 amino acids. V lost 2 bases and J lost 3; bases outside the gene matches: 5.

This chain links TRBV9 with TRBJ2-3; TRBD1 agrees at 8 bases. The CDR3 sequence is 15 residues long. Looked up from germline, CDR1 is SGDLS and CDR2 is YYNGEE. The ends lost 0 bases at V and 6 bases at J; junction bases unmatched: 6. This CDR3 is CASSVAHGQGDTQYF. The CDR3 coding sequence is TGTGCCAGCAGCGTAGCCCACGGACAGGGCGATACGCAGTATTTT.

This chain links TRBV7-2 with TRBJ2-4; 12 bases align to TRBD2. This CDR3 comprises 16 residues. The J segment lost 2 bases and the V segment lost 5 bases, leaving 4 bases of the junction unmatched. CDR1 is SGHTA, CDR2 FQGNSA, per germline. CDR3 bases: TGTGCCAGCAGCAAGCGGACTAGCGGGACCAAAAACATTCAGTACTTC. Encoded protein: CASSKRTSGTKNIQYF. Combining the CDR3 with reference TRBV7-2 and TRBJ2-4 gives the whole variable domain GAGVSQSPSNKVTEKGKDVELRCDPISGHTALYWYRQSLGQGLEFLIYFQGNSAPDKSGLPSDRFSAERTGGSVSTLTIQRTQQEDSAVYLCASSKRTSGTKNIQYFGAGTRLSVL.

The chain is built from TRBV6-2 or TRBV6-3 and TRBJ2-1; no definite D call. Germline V CDR1 and CDR2: MNHEY, SVGEGT. Trimming took 4 bases from V and 3 from J, leaving 13 bases between them. CDR3 length: 15 amino acids. CDR3: CASSSQTVNYNEQFF. The CDR3 coding sequence is TGTGCCAGCAGTTCCCAGACTGTTAACTACAATGAGCAGTTCTTC.

The table lists this clonotype with many counts. The rearrangement links TRBV6-1 to TRBJ2-7; D may be TRBD2 (5 bases). Germline CDR1 reads MNHNS; CDR2 reads SASEGT. CDR3 size: 11 residues. The germline V and J ends were trimmed by 8 bases and 4 bases, with 9 bases remaining between them. Written as DNA, the CDR3 is TGTGCCAGCTCCGAGGGTTACGAGCAGTACTTC. This translates into CASSEGYEQYF.

This clonotype was seen a handful of times. The CDR3, as DNA: TGTGCCAGCCGACGGCTGGGTCAGCCCCAGCATTTT. It specifies CASRRLGQPQHF. V usage is TRBV6-2 or TRBV6-3 and J usage is TRBJ1-5; no clear D gene. This CDR3 is 12 amino acids long. The V gene's germline CDR1 is MNHEY and CDR2 SVGEGT. V was cut by 8 bases and J by 6 bases, with 11 bases left in between.

This clonotype has just a few counts. The V call is TRBV20-1, the J call TRBJ1-1; perhaps TRBD1 as D (6 bases). The CDR3 has 13 amino acids. Trimming took off 2 bases at V and 4 bases at J, with 11 bases between the two ends. CDR1 and CDR2 (germline): DFQATT, SNEGSKA (reference sequence). The CDR3 nucleotides read TGCAGTGCTAGATTGGGGGCCGGCACTGAAGCTTTCTTT. It encodes CSARLGAGTEAFF.

Only a few counts were recorded for this clonotype. This sequence joins TRBV12-3 or TRBV12-4 and TRBJ1-2; 8 nucleotides line up with TRBD1. The CDR3 sequence is 14 residues long. The V and J ends lost 7 bases and 8 bases, in that order; junction bases with no gene match: 12. The CDR3 loop is CASTGQGRVYGYTF. Here the CDR3 DNA reads TGTGCCAGCACCGGACAGGGTAGGGTGTACGGCTACACCTTC.

This clonotype was counted a few times. The V call is TRBV12-3 or TRBV12-4, the J call TRBJ2-7; D not certain. V was cut by 2 bases and J by 6 bases, with 5 bases left in between. The CDR3 is made up of 11 amino acids. CDR3 DNA: TGTGCCAGCAGTTTAATGGGCGAGCAGTACTTC. It is translated as CASSLMGEQYF.

As DNA, the CDR3 is TGTGCCAGCAGTTATAATAGCGGCTTTCAAGAGACCCAGTACTTC. Its translation: CASSYNSGFQETQYF. V gene TRBV6-5 combines with J gene TRBJ2-5; a possible D gene is TRBD2 (6 bases). Trimming shortened V by 3 bases and J by 2 bases, and 13 bases separated the two germline ends. This CDR3 is 15 amino acids long. Germline V gives CDR1 MNHEY, CDR2 SVGAGI.

This clonotype was counted many times. The chain recombines TRBV29-1 with TRBJ2-3; possibly TRBD2 for D (5 bases). The CDR3 totals 15 residues. With 6 bases removed from V and 6 bases from J, the gap between germline ends came to 22 bases. In germline, CDR1 is SQVTM, CDR2 ANQGSEA. CDR3 in amino acids: CSVPKGAVPGDTQYF. The DNA of the CDR3 is TGCAGCGTCCCTAAGGGAGCAGTCCCCGGCGATACGCAGTATTTT.

On this clonotype: One end of the junction fails to match germline, which may point to a read error. CDR3 bases: TGTGCCAGCGGCTTAGCGACACAGGGCAAAGATACGCAGTATTTT. It specifies CASGLATQGKDTQYF. This chain joins TRBV7-2 and TRBJ2-3; D is possibly TRBD1 (6 bases). The CDR3 has 15 residues. Germline V gene lookup returns CDR1 SGHTA and CDR2 FQGNSA. Filled out from reference TRBV7-2 and TRBJ2-3, the complete variable domain reads GAGVSQSPSNKVTEKGKDVELRCDPISGHTALYWYRQSLGQGLEFLIYFQGNSAPDKSGLPSDRFSAERTGGSVSTLTIQRTQQEDSAVYLCASGLATQGKDTQYFGPGTRLTVL.

On this clonotype itself: At one end, the junction sequence differs from germline, possibly due to a read error. This rearrangement joins TRBV4-3 to TRBJ2-7, with D possibly being TRBD1 or TRBD2 (6 bases each). CDR1 is LGHNA and CDR2 is YSLEER in the germline V gene. The CDR3 consists of 15 residues. In DNA form, the CDR3 reads TGCGCCTGCAGCCCCTCCTGGGGGGCTGGCTACGAGCAGTACTTC. Its protein product is CACSPSWGAGYEQYF.

The chain joins TRBV3-1 to TRBJ2-1; 8 bases are a match to TRBD2. The CDR3 length is 14 residues. Germline-derived CDR1 and CDR2 are LGHDT and YNNKEL (reference sequence). J gave up 8 bases and V 2 bases, and 5 bases lay outside the gene matches. CDR3 loop: CASSQQRGMDEQFF. The CDR3 DNA reads as TGTGCCAGCAGCCAACAGCGGGGGATGGATGAGCAGTTCTTC.

This rearrangement joins TRBV29-1 to TRBJ2-7; 9 bases are a match to TRBD1. The V gene's germline CDR1 is SQVTM and CDR2 ANQGSEA. This CDR3 is 13 amino acids long. V gave up 5 bases and J gave up 4 bases; unmatched junction bases: 6. For the CDR3, the DNA is TGCAGCGTTCCCGGGACAGGGAGGTACGAGCAGTACTTC. Its protein product is CSVPGTGRYEQYF.

The genes are TRBV5-1 and TRBJ2-1; D is tentatively TRBD1 or TRBD2 (5 bases each). This CDR3 region has 16 residues. V was clipped by 4 bases and J by 0 bases, with 14 bases between them. Germline V gene lookup returns CDR1 SGHRS and CDR2 YFSETQ. The chain's CDR3 is CASSRDPGISYNEQFF. DNA for the CDR3: TGCGCCAGCAGCCGGGACCCCGGGATCTCCTACAATGAGCAGTTCTTC. The variable domain in full, with the rest retrieved from reference TRBV5-1 and TRBJ2-1, is KAGVTQTPRYLIKTRGQQVTLSCSPISGHRSVSWYQQTPGQGLQFLFEYFSETQRNKGNFPGRFSGRQFSNSRSEMNVSTLELGDSALYLCASSRDPGISYNEQFFGPGTRLTVL.